This T cell receptor (beta chain) is drawn from a study of T-cell memory formation after mild COVID-19. Study observations and caveats: Confirmation of SARS-CoV-2 specificity was lacking for second-wave clones peaking day 37.

In the case of this clonotype: The target antigen is unknown.

The ends lost 5 bases at V and 0 bases at J; junction bases unmatched: 6. The CDR3 is made up of 15 amino acids. Germline CDR1 MNHNY, CDR2 SVGAGI (reference sequence). TCRdb fed the 5' RACE reads into MiXCR, producing one record per CDR3 protein. The table has about half a million distinct CDR3 sequences, about 20% seen once. The V gene is TRBV6-6, the J gene TRBJ2-7; 8 nucleotides match TRBD2. The source of this sequence is an adult woman who had mild COVID-19 (a few samples of this study predate the infection). Cell type and time point are not known. Sequenced input: PBMCs or a T cell subset sorted from them (not recorded which). CDR3 loop: CASSHTAGDSYEQYF. In DNA, the CDR3 is TGTGCCAGCAGTCATACAGCGGGGGACTCCTACGAGCAGTACTTC.